A single sample is the source of the 20 T cell receptor beta chains below, sequenced in a study of CD8 T cells in Susac syndrome. About 0.5 to 1 ug RNA was reverse transcribed with random hexamers. Each CDR3 protein gets one entry after TCRdb re-called the immunoSEQ multiplex PCR reads with MiXCR. The table includes approximately 180,000 distinct CDR3 sequences, approximately 96% detected once. The sample comprised CD4+ T cells from PBMCs. These receptors came from a human donor with multiple sclerosis.

The chain recombines TRBV6-6 with TRBJ2-7; TRBD1 is a possible D gene (6 bases). Germline CDR1 and CDR2: MNHNY and SVGAGI (reference sequence). V lost 6 bases, J lost 7 bases, and 16 bases lay in between. This CDR3 region has 13 residues. CDR3 protein: CASRPTARGEQYF. CDR3 in DNA: TGTGCCAGCAGACCGACAGCCAGGGGAGAGCAGTACTTC.

V gene TRBV5-1 combines with J gene TRBJ2-1; the match to TRBD1 covers 7 bases. Germline-derived CDR1 and CDR2 are SGHRS and YFSETQ. This CDR3 has 13 amino acids. V lost 4 bases and J lost 4; bases outside the gene matches: 2. CDR3 DNA: TGCGCCAGCAGCCAGGACAGGTACAATGAGCAGTTCTTC. The encoded protein is CASSQDRYNEQFF.

The chain recombines TRBV27 with TRBJ2-6, with D possibly TRBD1 on 5 matching bases. V was trimmed by 7 bases and J by 3 bases, leaving 16 bases between them. The germline CDR1 and CDR2 sequences are MNHEY and SMNVEV (reference sequence). The CDR3 extends over 16 amino acids. The CDR3 here is CASMPQGLGGANVLTF. The CDR3 DNA reads as TGTGCCAGCATGCCTCAGGGTCTCGGTGGGGCCAACGTCCTGACTTTC. Together with reference TRBV27 and TRBJ2-6, the CDR3 gives the full variable domain: EAQVTQNPRYLITVTGKKLTVTCSQNMNHEYMSWYRQDPGLGLRQIYYSMNVEVTDKGDVPEGYKVSRKEKRNFPLILESPSPNQTSLYFCASMPQGLGGANVLTFGAGSRLTVL.

About this clonotype: A junction boundary mismatches the germline segment, possibly from a read error. The gene calls are TRBV30 and TRBJ2-7, with D hard to call. CDR1 and CDR2 from the germline V gene are GTSNPN and SVGIG (reference sequence). The CDR3 contains 14 residues. The CDR3 DNA is TGTGCCTGGAGAAGTCATACCTTCTCCAACGAGCAGTACTTC. Translated: CAWRSHTFSNEQYF.

The V call is TRBV29-1, the J call TRBJ2-5; a possible D gene is TRBD1 (5 bases). CDR1 is SQVTM, CDR2 ANQGSEA, per germline. The CDR3 spans 13 residues. With 6 bases removed from V and 5 bases from J, the gap between germline ends came to 16 bases. CDR3: CSVHRAGMETQYF. DNA of the CDR3: TGCAGCGTCCACCGGGCAGGGATGGAGACCCAGTACTTC.

This clonotype was seen a single time. This sequence joins TRBV29-1 and TRBJ1-1, with D perhaps matching TRBD1 (5 bases). The germline V gene has CDR1 SQVTM and CDR2 ANQGSEA. The V and J ends lost 4 bases and 4 bases respectively, with 19 bases between them. This CDR3 has 15 residues. CDR3 amino acids: CSVAGPALGGTEAFF. The CDR3 DNA reads as TGCAGCGTTGCGGGTCCTGCTCTCGGGGGCACTGAAGCTTTCTTT.

CDR3: CASSQDQILMNTEAFF. DNA for the CDR3: TGCGCCAGCAGCCAAGACCAAATACTAATGAACACTGAAGCTTTCTTT. The chain uses TRBV4-3 and TRBJ1-1; D remains unclear. The CDR3 covers 16 residues. Trimming removed 0 bases from V and 0 bases from J, with 11 bases in between. Per the germline V gene, CDR1 is LGHNA and CDR2 is YSLEER.

The chain joins TRBV29-1 to TRBJ1-5, with TRBD1 as a possible D gene (5 bases). Germline-derived CDR1 and CDR2 are SQVTM and ANQGSEA. V dropped 5 bases and J dropped 1 base, with 6 bases sitting between them. This CDR3 spans 12 amino acids. CDR3 nucleotide sequence: TGCAGCGTTCGACAGAGCAATCAGCCCCAGCATTTT. Its protein is CSVRQSNQPQHF.

The V gene is TRBV5-1, the J gene TRBJ2-1, with 8 bases that match TRBD2. CDR1 is SGHRS and CDR2 is YFSETQ in the germline V gene. J was trimmed by 7 bases and V by 0 bases; bases with no gene match: 9. The CDR3 length is 16 residues. CDR3 DNA: TGCGCCAGCAGCTTGGGACTAGCGCAACCGTGGAATGAGCAGTTCTTC. This gives the protein CASSLGLAQPWNEQFF.

This chain uses TRBV12-3 or TRBV12-4 with TRBJ1-2; 7 bases are shared with TRBD1. Trimming cost V 7 bases and J 4 bases; bases outside gene matches: 6. The length of the CDR3 is 13 residues. The CDR3 nucleotides read TGTGCCAGCAATGACCCAGGGGGCTATGGCTACACCTTC. Translation: CASNDPGGYGYTF.

The chain carries TRBV6-1 and TRBJ1-2; D is ambiguous. The CDR3 extends over 12 amino acids. V dropped 2 bases and J dropped 4 bases, with 5 bases sitting between them. Per the germline V gene, CDR1 is MNHNS and CDR2 is SASEGT. The CDR3 DNA sequence: TGTGCCAGCAGTGAACAGCTCTATGGCTACACCTTC. Its protein product is CASSEQLYGYTF.

This clonotype occurred once. This chain uses TRBV29-1 with TRBJ2-3; 8 bases map to TRBD1. V shed 8 bases, J shed 3 bases, and the junction held 16 bases outside the gene matches. This CDR3 contains 16 residues. Germline V gives CDR1 SQVTM, CDR2 ANQGSEA. CDR3 sequence: CSTWETGDFGTDTQYF. CDR3 DNA sequence: TGCAGCACTTGGGAGACAGGGGATTTCGGGACAGATACGCAGTATTTT.

The chain is built from TRBV20-1 and TRBJ2-3; maybe TRBD1 (6 bases). Deletions cut 5 bases from V and 0 bases from J, with 18 bases between. The CDR3 length is 16 residues. Per the germline V gene, CDR1 is DFQATT and CDR2 is SNEGSKA (reference sequence). As DNA, the CDR3 is TGCAGTGCTGGTTCATGGACAGCCACTAGCACAGATACGCAGTATTTT. It codes for CSAGSWTATSTDTQYF.

This clonotype has a single count. V is TRBV20-1 and J is TRBJ2-7; D call uncertain. Germline CDR1 is DFQATT and CDR2 is SNEGSKA (reference sequence). The CDR3 totals 14 residues. V was shortened by 0 bases and J by 1 base, with 10 bases between the two germline ends. The CDR3 DNA sequence: TGCAGTGCTAGAGATCCTGGCGCTTCCTACGAGCAGTACTTC. Its translation is CSARDPGASYEQYF.

The chain recombines TRBV9 with TRBJ2-1; 7 bases align to TRBD2. CDR1 is SGDLS and CDR2 is YYNGEE in the germline V gene. J was trimmed by 2 bases and V by 2 bases; bases with no gene match: 4. The CDR3 is made up of 15 amino acids. The DNA of the CDR3 is TGTGCCAGCAGCGTGGGGGGGGACCCCTACAATGAGCAGTTCTTC. It specifies CASSVGGDPYNEQFF.

CDR3 sequence: CSVVTSGGRKETQYF. As DNA, the CDR3 is TGCAGCGTGGTTACTAGCGGGGGTCGTAAAGAGACCCAGTACTTC. This chain joins TRBV29-1 and TRBJ2-5; 11 nucleotides align to TRBD2. The V gene's germline CDR1 is SQVTM and CDR2 ANQGSEA. After removal of 6 bases from V and 3 bases from J, the junction contained 9 bases not matched to a gene. The CDR3 consists of 15 residues.

A few counts support this clonotype. The CDR3 coding sequence is TGCAGTGCTTCAAGGAGCAATCAGCCCCAGCATTTT. This sequence encodes CSASRSNQPQHF. The J gene is TRBJ1-5, the V gene TRBV20-1; no firm D call. Trimming took off 5 bases at V and 1 base at J, with 6 bases between the two ends. Germline loops: CDR1 DFQATT, CDR2 SNEGSKA (reference sequence). The CDR3 sequence is 12 residues long.

The table lists this clonotype with a count of one. The gene calls are TRBV9 and TRBJ1-2; TRBD1 might be the D (6 bases). Per the germline V gene, CDR1 is SGDLS and CDR2 is YYNGEE. The ends were cut back, 2 bases at V and 5 bases at J, with 19 bases in the middle. This CDR3 is 16 amino acids long. The CDR3 DNA reads TGTGCCAGCAGCGTTAGTCGGAGGGGGGGCAATTATGGCTACACCTTC. The encoded protein is CASSVSRRGGNYGYTF.

This sequence joins TRBV7-8 and TRBJ2-7; no firm D call. Germline values: CDR1 SGHVS, CDR2 FQNEAQ. The CDR3 is 14 amino acids. V gave up 0 bases and J gave up 3 bases, with 9 bases separating them. The CDR3 DNA follows: TGTGCCAGCAGCTTAGCGGGTCCCGACTACGAGCAGTACTTC. Its translation: CASSLAGPDYEQYF.

The genes are TRBV20-1 and TRBJ2-3, with 9 bases matching TRBD2. V shed 2 bases and J 6 bases; nucleotides not matched to a gene: 12. The CDR3 covers 16 residues. Germline loops: CDR1 DFQATT, CDR2 SNEGSKA (reference sequence). The CDR3 DNA sequence: TGCAGTGCTAGACCGCCTACTAGCGGGCGGGGGGATACGCAGTATTTT. Amino acid sequence: CSARPPTSGRGDTQYF.